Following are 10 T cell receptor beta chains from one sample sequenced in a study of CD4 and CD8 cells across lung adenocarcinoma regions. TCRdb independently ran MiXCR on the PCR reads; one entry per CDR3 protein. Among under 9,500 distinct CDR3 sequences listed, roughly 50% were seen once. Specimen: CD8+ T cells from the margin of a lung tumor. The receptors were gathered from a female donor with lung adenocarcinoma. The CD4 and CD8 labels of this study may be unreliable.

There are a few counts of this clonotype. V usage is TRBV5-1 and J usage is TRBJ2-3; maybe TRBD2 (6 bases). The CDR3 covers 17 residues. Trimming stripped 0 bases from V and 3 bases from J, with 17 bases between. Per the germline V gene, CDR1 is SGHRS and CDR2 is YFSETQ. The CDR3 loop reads CASSLVVSGLGTDTQYF. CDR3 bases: TGCGCCAGCAGCTTGGTAGTTAGCGGCCTGGGGACAGATACGCAGTATTTT.

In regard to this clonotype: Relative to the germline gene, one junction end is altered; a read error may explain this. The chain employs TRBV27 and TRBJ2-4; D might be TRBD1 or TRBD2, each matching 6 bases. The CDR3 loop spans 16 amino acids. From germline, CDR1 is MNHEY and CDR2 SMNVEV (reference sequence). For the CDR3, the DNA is TGTGCCAGCCGCGTAACGGGGAAGGGGGGTAAAAACACGCAGTACTTT. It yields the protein CASRVTGKGGKNTQYF.

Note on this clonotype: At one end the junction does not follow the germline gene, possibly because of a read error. In nucleotides, the CDR3 is TGTGCCAGCAGTTACTCGTTGCGTGTCACAAACAATGCGCAGTTCTTT. It codes for CASSYSLRVTNNAQFF. This chain uses TRBV6-5 with TRBJ2-1; no clear D. CDR1 MNHEY and CDR2 SVGAGI come from the germline V gene. The CDR3 runs 16 residues.

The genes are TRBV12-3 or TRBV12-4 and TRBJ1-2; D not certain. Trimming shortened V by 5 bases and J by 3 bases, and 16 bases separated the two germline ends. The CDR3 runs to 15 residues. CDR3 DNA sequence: TGTGCCAGCAGTCCGGGCTTGATGGCGTACTATGGCTACACCTTC. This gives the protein CASSPGLMAYYGYTF.

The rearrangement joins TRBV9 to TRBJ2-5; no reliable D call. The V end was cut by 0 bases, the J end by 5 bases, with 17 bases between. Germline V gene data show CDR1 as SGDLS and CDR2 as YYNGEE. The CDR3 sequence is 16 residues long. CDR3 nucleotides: TGTGCCAGCAGCGTAGGGTATGAGGCCCACCGGGAGACCCAGTACTTC. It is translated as CASSVGYEAHRETQYF.

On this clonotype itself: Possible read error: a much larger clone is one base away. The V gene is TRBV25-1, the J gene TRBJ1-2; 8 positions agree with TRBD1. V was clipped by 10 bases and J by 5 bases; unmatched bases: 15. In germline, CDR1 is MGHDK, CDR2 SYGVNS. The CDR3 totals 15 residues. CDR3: CAISQGQGRLYGYTF. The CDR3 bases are TGTGCCATCAGCCAAGGACAGGGCAGACTTTATGGCTACACCTTC.

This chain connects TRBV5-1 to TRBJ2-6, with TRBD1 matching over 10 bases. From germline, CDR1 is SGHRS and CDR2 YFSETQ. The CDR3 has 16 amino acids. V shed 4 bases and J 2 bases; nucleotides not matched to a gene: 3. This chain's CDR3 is CASSTGTGAGANVLTF. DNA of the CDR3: TGCGCCAGCAGCACCGGGACAGGGGCTGGGGCCAACGTCCTGACTTTC.

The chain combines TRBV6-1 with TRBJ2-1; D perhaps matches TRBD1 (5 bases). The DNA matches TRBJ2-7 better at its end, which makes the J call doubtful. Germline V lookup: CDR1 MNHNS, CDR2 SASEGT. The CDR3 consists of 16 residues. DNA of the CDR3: TGTGCCAGCAGCTCACCCCAGGGCCGGCACCCCCACGAGCAGTACTTC. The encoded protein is CASSSPQGRHPHEQYF.

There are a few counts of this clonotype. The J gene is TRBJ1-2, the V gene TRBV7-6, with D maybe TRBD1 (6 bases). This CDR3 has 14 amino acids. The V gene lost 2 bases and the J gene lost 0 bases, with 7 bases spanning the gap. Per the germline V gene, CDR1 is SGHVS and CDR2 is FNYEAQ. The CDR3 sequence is CASSLTGSNYGYTF. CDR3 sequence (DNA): TGTGCCAGCAGCTTAACAGGGTCTAACTATGGCTACACCTTC.

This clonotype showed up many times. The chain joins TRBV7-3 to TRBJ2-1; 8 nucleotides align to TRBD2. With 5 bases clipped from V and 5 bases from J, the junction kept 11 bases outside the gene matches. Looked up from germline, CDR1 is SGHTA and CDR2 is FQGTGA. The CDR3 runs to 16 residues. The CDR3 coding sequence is TGTGCCAGCAGCAGGGGTAGCGGGAATTTGAACAATGAGCAGTTCTTC. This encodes CASSRGSGNLNNEQFF.